This TCR beta chain came from a study of CD8 T cells in Susac syndrome. The CDR3 contains 15 residues. Per the germline V gene, CDR1 is LNHDA and CDR2 is SQIVND (reference sequence). V lost 7 bases and J lost 3; bases outside the gene matches: 5. With random hexamers, about 0.5 to 1 ug RNA was reverse transcribed. Multiplex PCR with immunoSEQ amplified the TCR beta CDR3 across 54 Vbeta and 13 Jbeta. One entry per CDR3 protein, called by TCRdb with MiXCR from the immunoSEQ multiplex PCR reads. The sample has about 300,000 distinct CDR3 sequences; around 85% are singletons. Sequencing of TCR beta was performed on blood CD8+ and CD4+ T cells. TEMRA cells were enriched by FACS, and CD4+ and CD8+ T cells were negatively isolated.

The sample comprised CD8+ T cells from PBMCs. The V gene is TRBV19, the J gene TRBJ2-1, with 11 bases identical to TRBD2. The TCR sequence derives from a human donor with multiple sclerosis. The CDR3 sequence: CASTPTSGNYNEQFF. The DNA for the CDR3 is TGTGCCAGTACCCCGACTAGCGGGAACTACAATGAGCAGTTCTTC.